Below, 7 T cell receptor beta chains from the same sample are listed, as sequenced in a study of T-cell memory formation after mild COVID-19. TCRdb reanalysed the 5' RACE reads using MiXCR and keeps one entry per CDR3 protein. The top ten hold 25% to 30% of the sample, which has 140,000 or so distinct CDR3 sequences, more than 13% seen once. The specimen was PBMCs or a T cell subset sorted from them (not recorded which). Receptors were obtained from an adult woman who had mild COVID-19 (a few samples of this study predate the infection). Cell type and time point are not known.

The chain has TRBV12-3 or TRBV12-4 and TRBJ2-3; 7 nucleotides align to TRBD1. V gave up 6 bases and J gave up 3 bases; unmatched junction bases: 9. The CDR3 loop spans 15 amino acids. For the CDR3, the DNA is TGTGCCAGCAGCTCCGGGACAGAGGGAACAGATACGCAGTATTTT. This translates into CASSSGTEGTDTQYF.

V usage is TRBV5-1 and J usage is TRBJ2-1, with TRBD1 matching 9 bases. Germline CDR1 reads SGHRS; CDR2 reads YFSETQ. V gave up 4 bases and J gave up 7 bases; unmatched junction bases: 9. The length of the CDR3 is 15 residues. The CDR3 coding sequence is TGCGCCAGCAGCCCCCCGGTGGACAGGGGAAATGAGCAGTTCTTC. Protein product: CASSPPVDRGNEQFF.

The chain has TRBV5-1 and TRBJ1-1; 9 bases are a match to TRBD1. Germline V gene data show CDR1 as SGHRS and CDR2 as YFSETQ. V lost 3 bases to trimming and J lost 0 bases; unmatched junction nucleotides: 9. The CDR3 is 17 amino acids. CDR3 in DNA: TGCGCCAGCAGCTGGACCACAGGGGGCAGGGTGAACACTGAAGCTTTCTTT. Its protein is CASSWTTGGRVNTEAFF.

J is TRBJ1-2 and V is TRBV9; D perhaps matches TRBD1 (6 bases). The CDR3 has 14 amino acids. Trimming removed 2 bases from V and 4 bases from J, with 12 bases in between. CDR1 SGDLS and CDR2 YYNGEE come from the germline V gene. The CDR3 nucleotides are TGTGCCAGCAGCGTTGCAGGGGTGAGCTATGGCTACACCTTC. Its translation is CASSVAGVSYGYTF. Using reference TRBV9 and TRBJ1-2 for the parts outside the CDR3, the full variable domain is DSGVTQTPKHLITATGQRVTLRCSPRSGDLSVYWYQQSLDQGLQFLIQYYNGEERAKGNILERFSAQQFPDLHSELNLSSLELGDSALYFCASSVAGVSYGYTFGSGTRLTVV.

The V and J genes are TRBV24-1 and TRBJ2-1, with 14 bases identical to TRBD2. With V trimmed by 1 base and J by 5 bases, 6 bases remained unmatched. CDR1 is KGHDR and CDR2 is SFDVKD in the germline V gene. CDR3 size: 18 residues. The CDR3 coding sequence is TGTGCCACCAGTGATTTCACCCCGACTAGCGGGGGGGACAATGAGCAGTTCTTC. Its translation: CATSDFTPTSGGDNEQFF.

This clonotype was counted only a few times. The J gene is TRBJ2-3, the V gene TRBV12-3 or TRBV12-4, with 8 bases that match TRBD2. The CDR3 runs to 16 residues. Unmatched junction bases numbered 3, after V lost 0 bases and J lost 1 base. The CDR3 coding sequence is TGTGCCAGCAGTTTAGCGGAGACTAGCGGCACAGATACGCAGTATTTT. Translating gives CASSLAETSGTDTQYF.

This chain joins TRBV5-5 and TRBJ2-2; perhaps TRBD2 as D (5 bases). CDR3 length: 15 residues. CDR1 SGHKS and CDR2 YYEKEE come from the germline V gene (reference sequence). The V gene lost 0 bases and the J gene lost 5 bases, with 11 bases spanning the gap. The CDR3 loop is CASSLAFRGTGELFF. DNA for the CDR3: TGTGCCAGCAGCTTGGCGTTTAGAGGGACCGGGGAGCTGTTTTTT. The full variable domain, rest sourced from reference TRBV5-5 and TRBJ2-2, is DAGVTQSPTHLIKTRGQQVTLRCSPISGHKSVSWYQQVLGQGPQFIFQYYEKEERGRGNFPDRFSARQFPNYSSELNVNALLLGDSALYLCASSLAFRGTGELFFGEGSRLTVL.